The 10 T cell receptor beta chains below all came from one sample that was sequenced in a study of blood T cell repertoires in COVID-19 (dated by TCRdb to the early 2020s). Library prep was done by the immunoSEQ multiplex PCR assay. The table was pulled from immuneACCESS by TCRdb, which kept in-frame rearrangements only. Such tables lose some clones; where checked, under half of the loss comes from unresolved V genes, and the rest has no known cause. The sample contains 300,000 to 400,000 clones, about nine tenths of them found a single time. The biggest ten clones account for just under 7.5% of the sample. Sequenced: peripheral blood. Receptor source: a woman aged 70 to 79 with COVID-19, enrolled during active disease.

CDR3 bases: TGTGCCACTTCGACTGTTCCGTTTCCCTACGAGCAGTACTTC. Its protein is CATSTVPFPYEQYF. The chain uses TRBV6-5 and TRBJ2-7; unclear D gene. The CDR3 spans 14 residues. Trimming stripped 10 bases from V and 2 bases from J, with 18 bases between. CDR1 and CDR2 from the germline V gene are MNHEY and SVGAGI.

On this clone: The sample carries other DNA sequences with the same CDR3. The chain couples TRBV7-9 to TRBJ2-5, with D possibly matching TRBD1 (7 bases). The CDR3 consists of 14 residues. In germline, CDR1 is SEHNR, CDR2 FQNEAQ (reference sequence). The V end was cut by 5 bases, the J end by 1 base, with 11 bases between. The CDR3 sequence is CASSPRDSQETQYF. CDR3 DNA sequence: TGTGCCAGCAGCCCGCGGGACAGCCAAGAGACCCAGTACTTC.

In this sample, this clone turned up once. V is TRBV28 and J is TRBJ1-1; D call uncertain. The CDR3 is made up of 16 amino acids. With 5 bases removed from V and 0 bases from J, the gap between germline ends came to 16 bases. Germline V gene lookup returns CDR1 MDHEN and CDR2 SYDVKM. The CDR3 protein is CASSLLSPSVNTEAFF. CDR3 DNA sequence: TGTGCCAGCAGTCTGCTATCTCCCTCCGTGAACACTGAAGCTTTCTTT.

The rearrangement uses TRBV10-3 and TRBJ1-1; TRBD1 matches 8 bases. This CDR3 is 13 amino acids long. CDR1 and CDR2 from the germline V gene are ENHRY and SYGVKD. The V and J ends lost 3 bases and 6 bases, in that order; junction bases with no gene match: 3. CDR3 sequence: CAISDQGAAEAFF. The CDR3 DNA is TGTGCCATCAGTGACCAGGGGGCGGCTGAAGCTTTCTTT.

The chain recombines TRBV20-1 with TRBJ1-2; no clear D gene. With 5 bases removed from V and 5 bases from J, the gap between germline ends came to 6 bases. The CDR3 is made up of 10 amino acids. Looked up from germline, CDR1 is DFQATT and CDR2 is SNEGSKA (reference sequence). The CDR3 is CSAPVYGYTF. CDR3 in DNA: TGCAGTGCTCCCGTATATGGCTACACCTTC.

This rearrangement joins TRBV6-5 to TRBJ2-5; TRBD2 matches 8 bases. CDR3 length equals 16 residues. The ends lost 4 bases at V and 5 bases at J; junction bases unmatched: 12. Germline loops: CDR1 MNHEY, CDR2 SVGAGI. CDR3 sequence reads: CASSSSSGGGRETQYF. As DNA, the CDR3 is TGTGCCAGCAGTTCGTCCTCGGGGGGGGGCCGGGAGACCCAGTACTTC.

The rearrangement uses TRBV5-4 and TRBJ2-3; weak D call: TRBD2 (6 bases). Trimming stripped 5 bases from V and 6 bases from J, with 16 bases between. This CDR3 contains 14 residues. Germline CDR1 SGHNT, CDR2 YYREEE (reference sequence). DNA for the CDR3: TGTGCCAGCAGAGCCTACGGCGGGGATGATACGCAGTATTTT. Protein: CASRAYGGDDTQYF.

Here the CDR3 DNA reads TGTGCCATCAAACGGGACAGGGAGGACTATGGCTACACCTTC. Protein sequence: CAIKRDREDYGYTF. This chain links TRBV10-3 with TRBJ1-2; 9 nucleotides line up with TRBD1. Germline assignment: CDR1 ENHRY and CDR2 SYGVKD. J lost 3 bases, V lost 7 bases, and 6 bases had no gene match. CDR3 size: 14 residues.

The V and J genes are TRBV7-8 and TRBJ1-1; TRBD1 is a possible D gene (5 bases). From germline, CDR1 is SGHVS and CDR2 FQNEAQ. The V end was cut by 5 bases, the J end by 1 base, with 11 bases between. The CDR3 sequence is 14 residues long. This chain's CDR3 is CASSPQVRNTEAFF. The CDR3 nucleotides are TGTGCCAGCAGCCCACAGGTACGGAACACTGAAGCTTTCTTT. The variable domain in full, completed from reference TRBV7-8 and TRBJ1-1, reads GAGVSQSPRYKVAKRGQDVALRCDPISGHVSLFWYQQALGQGPEFLTYFQNEAQLDKSGLPSDRFFAERPEGSVSTLKIQRTQQEDSAVYLCASSPQVRNTEAFFGQGTRLTVV.

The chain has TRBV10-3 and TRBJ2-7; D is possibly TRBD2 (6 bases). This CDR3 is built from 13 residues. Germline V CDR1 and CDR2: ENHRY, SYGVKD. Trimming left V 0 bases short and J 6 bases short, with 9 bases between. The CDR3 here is CAISESRGFEQYF. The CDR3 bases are TGTGCCATCAGTGAGTCGCGGGGTTTCGAGCAGTACTTC.